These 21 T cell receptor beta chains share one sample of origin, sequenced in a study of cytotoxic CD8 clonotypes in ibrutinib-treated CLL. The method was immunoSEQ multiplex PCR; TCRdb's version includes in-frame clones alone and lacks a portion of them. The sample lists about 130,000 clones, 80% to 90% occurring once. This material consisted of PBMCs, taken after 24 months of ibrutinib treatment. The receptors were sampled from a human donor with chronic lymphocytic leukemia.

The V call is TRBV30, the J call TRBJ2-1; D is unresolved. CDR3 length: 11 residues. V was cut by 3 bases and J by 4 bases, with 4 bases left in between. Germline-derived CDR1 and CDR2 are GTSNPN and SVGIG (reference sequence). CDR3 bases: TGTGCCTGGAGACAGTACAATGAGCAGTTCTTC. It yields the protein CAWRQYNEQFF.

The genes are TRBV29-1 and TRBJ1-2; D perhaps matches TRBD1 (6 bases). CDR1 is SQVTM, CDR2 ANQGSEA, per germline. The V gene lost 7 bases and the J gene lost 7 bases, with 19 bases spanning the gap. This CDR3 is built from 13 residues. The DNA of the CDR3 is TGCAGCGCCTCACGGGCAGGGGATGGTGGCTACACCTTC. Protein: CSASRAGDGGYTF.

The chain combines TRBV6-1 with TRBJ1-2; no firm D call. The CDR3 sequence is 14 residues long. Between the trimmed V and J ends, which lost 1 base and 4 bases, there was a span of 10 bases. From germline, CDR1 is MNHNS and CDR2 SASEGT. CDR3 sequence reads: CASSEGSAAYGYTF. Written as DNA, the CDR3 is TGTGCCAGCAGTGAAGGTTCGGCAGCCTATGGCTACACCTTC.

The CDR3 loop is CAWSLGAKNSPLHF. DNA of the CDR3: TGTGCCTGGAGCCTAGGGGCTAAAAATTCACCCCTCCACTTT. This chain connects TRBV30 to TRBJ1-6, with a tentative D call TRBD1 (5 bases). CDR1 is GTSNPN and CDR2 is SVGIG in the germline V gene (reference sequence). Trimming pared 3 bases from V and 7 bases from J, leaving 13 bases between. This CDR3 is 14 amino acids long.

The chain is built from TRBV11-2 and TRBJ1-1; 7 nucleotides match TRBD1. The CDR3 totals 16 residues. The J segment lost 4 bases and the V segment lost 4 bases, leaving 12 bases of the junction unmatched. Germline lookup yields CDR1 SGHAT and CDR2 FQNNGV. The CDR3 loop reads CASSSRSGGVGTEAFF. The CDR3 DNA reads TGTGCCAGCAGCTCCCGTTCAGGGGGAGTAGGCACTGAAGCTTTCTTT. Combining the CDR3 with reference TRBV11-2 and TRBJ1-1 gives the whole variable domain EAGVAQSPRYKIIEKRQSVAFWCNPISGHATLYWYQQILGQGPKLLIQFQNNGVVDDSQLPKDRFSAERLKGVDSTLKIQPAKLEDSAVYLCASSSRSGGVGTEAFFGQGTRLTVV.

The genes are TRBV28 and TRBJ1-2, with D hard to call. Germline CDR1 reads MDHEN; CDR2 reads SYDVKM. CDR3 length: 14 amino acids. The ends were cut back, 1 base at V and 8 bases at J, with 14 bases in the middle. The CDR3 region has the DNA TGTGCCAGCAGTTTATCCCGAGGAGGGAAGGGCTACACCTTC. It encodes CASSLSRGGKGYTF.

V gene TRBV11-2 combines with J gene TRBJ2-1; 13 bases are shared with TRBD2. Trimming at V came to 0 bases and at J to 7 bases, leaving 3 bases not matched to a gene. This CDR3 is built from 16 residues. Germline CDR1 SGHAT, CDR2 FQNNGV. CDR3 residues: CASSLDRTSGSNEQFF. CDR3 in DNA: TGTGCCAGCAGCTTAGATAGGACTAGCGGGAGTAATGAGCAGTTCTTC.

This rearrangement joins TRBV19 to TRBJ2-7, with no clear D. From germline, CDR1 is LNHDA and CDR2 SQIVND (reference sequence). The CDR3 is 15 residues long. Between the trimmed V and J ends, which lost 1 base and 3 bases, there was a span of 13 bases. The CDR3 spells CASSIAIDTFYEQYF. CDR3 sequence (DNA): TGTGCCAGTAGTATAGCTATCGACACTTTCTACGAGCAGTACTTC.

The CDR3 sequence is CASTQSGTTGEQFF. CDR3 DNA sequence: TGTGCCAGCACCCAATCGGGGACTACCGGTGAGCAGTTCTTC. This rearrangement joins TRBV27 to TRBJ2-1; 7 bases match TRBD2. The V gene's germline CDR1 is MNHEY and CDR2 SMNVEV (reference sequence). The ends lost 7 bases at V and 9 bases at J; junction bases unmatched: 12. This CDR3 spans 14 amino acids.

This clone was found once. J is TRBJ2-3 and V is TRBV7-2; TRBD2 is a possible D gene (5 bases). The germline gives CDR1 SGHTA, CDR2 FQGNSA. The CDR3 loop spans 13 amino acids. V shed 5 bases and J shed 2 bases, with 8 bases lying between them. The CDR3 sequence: CASSRLFTDTQYF. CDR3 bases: TGTGCCAGCAGCCGACTATTCACAGATACGCAGTATTTT.

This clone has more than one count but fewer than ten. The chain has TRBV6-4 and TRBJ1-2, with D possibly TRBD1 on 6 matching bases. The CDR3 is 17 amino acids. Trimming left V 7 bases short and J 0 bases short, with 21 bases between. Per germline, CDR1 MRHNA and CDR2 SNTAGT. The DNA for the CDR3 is TGTGCCAGCACCACAGATCTTACAGGGATATCTAACTATGGCTACACCTTC. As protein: CASTTDLTGISNYGYTF.

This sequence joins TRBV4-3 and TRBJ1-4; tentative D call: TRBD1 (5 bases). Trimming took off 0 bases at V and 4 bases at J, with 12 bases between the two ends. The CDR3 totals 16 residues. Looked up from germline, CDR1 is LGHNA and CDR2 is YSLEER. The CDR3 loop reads CASSQESDILNEKLFF. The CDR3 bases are TGCGCCAGCAGCCAAGAATCGGACATACTTAATGAAAAACTGTTTTTT.

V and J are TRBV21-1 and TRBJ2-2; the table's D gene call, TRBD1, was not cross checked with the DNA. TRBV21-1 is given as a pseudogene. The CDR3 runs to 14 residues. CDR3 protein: CASKRQGTTGELFF. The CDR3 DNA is TGTGCCAGCAAAAGACAGGGGACCACCGGGGAGCTGTTTTTT.

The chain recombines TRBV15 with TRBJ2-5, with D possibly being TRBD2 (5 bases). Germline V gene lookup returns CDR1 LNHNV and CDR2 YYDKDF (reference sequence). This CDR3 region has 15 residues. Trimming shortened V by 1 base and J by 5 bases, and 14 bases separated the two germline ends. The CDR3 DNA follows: TGTGCCACCAGCAGAGCACAGATACCGGGGGAGACCCAGTACTTC. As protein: CATSRAQIPGETQYF.

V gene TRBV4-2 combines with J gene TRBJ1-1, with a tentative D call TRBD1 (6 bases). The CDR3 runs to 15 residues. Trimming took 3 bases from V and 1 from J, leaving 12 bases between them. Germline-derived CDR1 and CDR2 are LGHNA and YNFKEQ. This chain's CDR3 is CASSQLQQGNTEAFF. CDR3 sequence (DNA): TGTGCCAGCAGCCAGTTACAACAGGGGAACACTGAAGCTTTCTTT.

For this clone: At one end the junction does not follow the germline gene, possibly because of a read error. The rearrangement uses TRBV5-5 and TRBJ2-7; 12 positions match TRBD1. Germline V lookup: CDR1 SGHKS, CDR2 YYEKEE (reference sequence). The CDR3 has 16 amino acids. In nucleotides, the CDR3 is TGCGCCAGCAGCCACTCGATCGGGACAGGGGGCGACGAGCAGTACTTC. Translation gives CASSHSIGTGGDEQYF.

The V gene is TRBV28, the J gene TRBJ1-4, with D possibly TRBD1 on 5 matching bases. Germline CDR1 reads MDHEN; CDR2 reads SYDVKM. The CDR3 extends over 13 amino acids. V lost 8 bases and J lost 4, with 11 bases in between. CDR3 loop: CASLSGGNEKLFF. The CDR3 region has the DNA TGTGCCAGCCTCTCCGGGGGTAATGAAAAACTGTTTTTT.

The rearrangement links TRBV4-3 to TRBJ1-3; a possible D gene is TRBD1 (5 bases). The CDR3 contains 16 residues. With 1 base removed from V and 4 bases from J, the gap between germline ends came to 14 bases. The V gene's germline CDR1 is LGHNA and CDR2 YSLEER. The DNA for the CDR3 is TGCGCCAGCAGCCAAGCCCCAGGGACGGCGGGAAACACCATATATTTT. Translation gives CASSQAPGTAGNTIYF.

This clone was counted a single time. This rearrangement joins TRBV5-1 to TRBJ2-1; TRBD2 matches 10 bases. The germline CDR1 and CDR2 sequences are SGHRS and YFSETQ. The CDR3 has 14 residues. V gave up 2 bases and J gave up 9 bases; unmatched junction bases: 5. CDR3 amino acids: CASSLGTSDREQFF. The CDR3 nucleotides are TGCGCCAGCAGCTTAGGGACTAGCGACCGTGAGCAGTTCTTC.

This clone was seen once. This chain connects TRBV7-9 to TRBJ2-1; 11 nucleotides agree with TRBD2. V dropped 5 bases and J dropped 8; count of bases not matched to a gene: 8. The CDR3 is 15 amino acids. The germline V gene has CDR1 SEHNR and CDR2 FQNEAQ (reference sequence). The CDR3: CASSVRLAGGHEQFF. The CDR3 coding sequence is TGTGCCAGCAGCGTCCGGTTAGCGGGGGGGCATGAGCAGTTCTTC.

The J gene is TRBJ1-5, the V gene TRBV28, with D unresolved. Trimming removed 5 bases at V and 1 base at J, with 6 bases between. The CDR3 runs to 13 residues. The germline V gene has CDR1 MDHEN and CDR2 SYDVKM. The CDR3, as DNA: TGTGCCAGCAGTCCCCCGAGCAATCAGCCCCAGCATTTT. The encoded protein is CASSPPSNQPQHF.